The 32 T cell receptor beta chains given below trace back to one sample, sequenced in a study of shared clonotypes between healthy human individuals. The method was immunoSEQ multiplex PCR; TCRdb's version includes in-frame clones alone and lacks a portion of them. The table includes over 800,000 clones, around 93% detected once. It was CD45RO-negative cells, positively selected for CCR7, that made up naive CD8 cells, with terminally differentiated effector memory CD45RA+ cells excluded. Sequenced: naive CD8+ T cells sorted from blood. These TCRs come from a man between 25 and 39 years old in good health.

This chain joins TRBV6-1 and TRBJ2-7; possibly TRBD2 for D (5 bases). V dropped 5 bases and J dropped 3 bases, with 8 bases sitting between them. Germline assignment: CDR1 MNHNS and CDR2 SASEGT. The CDR3 contains 12 residues. CDR3 bases: TGTGCCAGCAGTTCGGGATACTACGAGCAGTACTTC. This gives the protein CASSSGYYEQYF.

The V call is TRBV10-3, the J call TRBJ2-3; 11 nucleotides line up with TRBD2. This CDR3 is 16 amino acids long. Germline CDR1 is ENHRY and CDR2 is SYGVKD. The trim removed 8 bases at V and 3 bases at J, leaving 10 bases unmatched. CDR3 in DNA: TGTGCCATCGGATCGGGACTAGCGGCGGAAACAGATACGCAGTATTTT. Translated, it gives CAIGSGLAAETDTQYF.

CDR3 sequence: CAWSVTWPTYNSPLHF. The CDR3, as DNA: TGTGCCTGGAGTGTTACCTGGCCGACCTATAATTCACCCCTCCACTTT. This chain links TRBV30 with TRBJ1-6; D is uncertain. V lost 0 bases and J lost 2, with 11 bases in between. CDR1 and CDR2 (germline): GTSNPN, SVGIG (reference sequence). The CDR3 is made up of 16 amino acids. Full variable domain (remainder filled in from reference TRBV30 and TRBJ1-6): SQTIHQWPATLVQPVGSPLSLECTVEGTSNPNLYWYRQAAGRGLQLLFYSVGIGQISSEVPQNLSASRPQDRQFILSSKKLLLSDSGFYLCAWSVTWPTYNSPLHFGNGTRLTVT.

This chain joins TRBV19 and TRBJ2-3, with 9 bases matching TRBD2. Germline V lookup: CDR1 LNHDA, CDR2 SQIVND (reference sequence). The ends lost 9 bases at V and 4 bases at J; junction bases unmatched: 14. The CDR3 spans 16 residues. The CDR3 DNA is TGTGCCAGCCAGCCCCCCGCGGGAGGGCCCGCAGATACGCAGTATTTT. It yields the protein CASQPPAGGPADTQYF.

The chain combines TRBV27 with TRBJ1-4; no clear D gene. This CDR3 has 12 amino acids. CDR1 and CDR2 (germline): MNHEY, SMNVEV (reference sequence). The ends were cut back, 3 bases at V and 2 bases at J, with 1 base in the middle. As DNA, the CDR3 is TGTGCCAGCAGTTTTACTAATGAAAAACTGTTTTTT. This gives the protein CASSFTNEKLFF.

The gene calls are TRBV5-8 and TRBJ2-7, with unresolved D. In germline, CDR1 is SGHTS, CDR2 YDEGEE. The V end was cut by 0 bases, the J end by 1 base, with 11 bases between. There are 15 residues in the CDR3. DNA of the CDR3: TGTGCCAGCAGCTTGGGACCCGAGAAGTCCTACGAGCAGTACTTC. It yields the protein CASSLGPEKSYEQYF.

V gene TRBV19 combines with J gene TRBJ2-6; possible D gene TRBD1, 6 bases. This CDR3 spans 15 amino acids. V shed 4 bases and J shed 1 base, with 8 bases lying between them. CDR1 and CDR2 (germline): LNHDA, SQIVND (reference sequence). The CDR3 region has the DNA TGTGCCAGTAGTACGGGACATTCTGGGGCCAACGTCCTGACTTTC. Translation gives CASSTGHSGANVLTF.

J is TRBJ1-1 and V is TRBV11-3; D remains unclear. Trimming removed 4 bases at V and 5 bases at J, with 14 bases between. This CDR3 contains 14 residues. Germline CDR1 reads SGHNT; CDR2 reads YENEEA. In DNA form, the CDR3 reads TGTGCCAGCAGCTCAAGAGAGTCCGGGACTGAAGCTTTCTTT. Translation: CASSSRESGTEAFF.

The rearrangement joins TRBV5-1 to TRBJ1-4, with 7 bases fitting TRBD1. Losses at the gene ends were 4 bases for V and 1 base for J; bases not matched to a gene: 4. The length of the CDR3 is 15 residues. Per germline, CDR1 SGHRS and CDR2 YFSETQ. The CDR3 spells CASSINRGTNEKLFF. CDR3 DNA: TGCGCCAGCAGCATAAACAGGGGAACTAATGAAAAACTGTTTTTT.

The chain carries TRBV7-8 and TRBJ2-2; 7 nucleotides line up with TRBD2. The V and J ends lost 2 bases and 3 bases, in that order; junction bases with no gene match: 9. The germline gives CDR1 SGHVS, CDR2 FQNEAQ. This CDR3 is 17 amino acids long. DNA for the CDR3: TGTGCCAGCAGCTTATATGAGAGGACTAGAGACACCGGGGAGCTGTTTTTT. Amino acid sequence: CASSLYERTRDTGELFF.

The J gene is TRBJ2-2, the V gene TRBV13; D possibly corresponds to TRBD1 (6 bases). Germline V gene sequence: CDR1 PRHDT, CDR2 FYEKMQ (reference sequence). Trimming removed 4 bases at V and 11 bases at J, with 20 bases between. The length of the CDR3 is 15 residues. The chain's CDR3 is CASSSTGQGSSELFF. The DNA of the CDR3 is TGTGCCAGCAGCTCTACAGGGCAGGGGTCCTCCGAGCTGTTTTTT.

The chain joins TRBV4-3 to TRBJ2-1, with D maybe TRBD2 (6 bases). The germline CDR1 and CDR2 sequences are LGHNA and YSLEER. The CDR3 is made up of 14 amino acids. The germline V and J ends were trimmed by 4 bases and 8 bases, with 15 bases remaining between them. The CDR3 loop reads CASSPGTGRHEQFF. DNA of the CDR3: TGCGCCAGCAGCCCGGGGACTGGACGTCATGAGCAGTTCTTC.

The rearrangement uses TRBV6-1 and TRBJ2-1, with 9 bases that match TRBD2. Germline trimming cut 0 bases from V and 4 bases from J; bases unmatched to any gene: 13. The CDR3 is made up of 19 amino acids. Germline CDR1 and CDR2: MNHNS and SASEGT. The CDR3: CASSEAGLRREGRYNEQFF. CDR3 sequence (DNA): TGTGCCAGCAGTGAAGCGGGGCTAAGGCGGGAGGGCCGATACAATGAGCAGTTCTTC.

This clone was counted a single time. This chain joins TRBV6-5 and TRBJ2-7; possible D gene TRBD1, 6 bases. CDR1 is MNHEY and CDR2 is SVGAGI in the germline V gene. The CDR3 loop spans 14 amino acids. The V end lost 6 bases, the J end lost 2 bases, and 14 bases lay between the germline ends. The CDR3 sequence: CASSQQGSTYEQYF. The CDR3 DNA reads TGTGCCAGCAGCCAACAGGGCTCGACCTACGAGCAGTACTTC.

V gene TRBV4-1 combines with J gene TRBJ2-7, with D maybe TRBD2 (6 bases). The CDR3 is 16 amino acids. Germline V gene sequence: CDR1 MGHRA, CDR2 YSYEKL. V gave up 0 bases and J gave up 6 bases, with 18 bases separating them. The CDR3 nucleotides read TGCGCCAGCAGCCAAGATGCCAGCCTAGCGACCCTCGAGCAGTACTTC. Protein product: CASSQDASLATLEQYF.

This clone was counted ten times or more. The rearrangement links TRBV11-3 to TRBJ1-5; D is perhaps TRBD1 (6 bases). CDR3 size: 16 residues. V gave up 5 bases and J gave up 3 bases, with 17 bases separating them. Germline CDR1 SGHNT, CDR2 YENEEA. The CDR3 nucleotides are TGTGCCAGCAGCCCTAGGTCAAGGGGGAACAATCAGCCCCAGCATTTT. Its protein is CASSPRSRGNNQPQHF.

The V call is TRBV10-3, the J call TRBJ2-1; D possibly corresponds to TRBD2 (6 bases). The CDR3 sequence is 13 residues long. Trimming removed 8 bases at V and 6 bases at J, with 14 bases between. Germline V gene lookup returns CDR1 ENHRY and CDR2 SYGVKD. The DNA for the CDR3 is TGTGCCATCGAAGGGGACTTAAGCAATGAGCAGTTCTTC. Protein: CAIEGDLSNEQFF.

This clone has at least ten counts. This chain links TRBV6-6 with TRBJ2-7, with 13 bases fitting TRBD2. Looked up from germline, CDR1 is MNHNY and CDR2 is SVGAGI (reference sequence). The CDR3 loop spans 15 amino acids. V shed 6 bases, J shed 9 bases, and the junction held 11 bases outside the gene matches. The CDR3 DNA follows: TGTGCCAGCAGAACGGGGACTAGCGGGAAGTTCGGGCAGTACTTC. This gives the protein CASRTGTSGKFGQYF.

The chain combines TRBV16 with TRBJ2-1; D perhaps matches TRBD2 (6 bases). Germline V gene sequence: CDR1 KGHSY, CDR2 FQNENV. This CDR3 is built from 10 residues. Trimming took off 8 bases at V and 9 bases at J, with 8 bases between the two ends. CDR3 in DNA: TGTGCCAGCGGGGGACTTGAGCAGTTCTTC. It specifies CASGGLEQFF.

The chain recombines TRBV27 with TRBJ2-1; 7 nucleotides agree with TRBD1. This CDR3 has 16 residues. The V gene's germline CDR1 is MNHEY and CDR2 SMNVEV (reference sequence). The trim removed 4 bases at V and 0 bases at J, leaving 6 bases unmatched. CDR3 protein: CASSSRSGGSYNEQFF. The DNA for the CDR3 is TGTGCCAGCAGTTCAAGGTCAGGGGGCTCCTACAATGAGCAGTTCTTC.

V is TRBV5-5 and J is TRBJ2-3, with D maybe TRBD2 (5 bases). The germline V gene encodes CDR1 SGHKS and CDR2 YYEKEE (reference sequence). Deletions cut 3 bases from V and 4 bases from J, with 12 bases between. The CDR3 runs to 14 residues. Here the CDR3 DNA reads TGTGCCAGCAGCTCCGGTTACGGGGCAGATACGCAGTATTTT. Amino acids: CASSSGYGADTQYF.

The chain recombines TRBV5-4 with TRBJ2-1; D perhaps matches TRBD2 (5 bases). CDR3 size: 16 residues. Germline values: CDR1 SGHNT, CDR2 YYREEE (reference sequence). V was trimmed by 3 bases and J by 5 bases, leaving 18 bases between them. The CDR3 region is CASSSSEVTIHNEQFF. The CDR3 DNA follows: TGTGCCAGCAGCTCGAGCGAGGTGACTATTCACAATGAGCAGTTCTTC.

V and J are TRBV13 and TRBJ2-2, with D perhaps assigned TRBD1 or TRBD2 (5 bases each). The germline V and J ends were trimmed by 5 bases and 6 bases, with 22 bases remaining between them. Germline CDR1 PRHDT, CDR2 FYEKMQ (reference sequence). This CDR3 has 17 residues. This CDR3 reads CASSPKTPGPHPGELFF. DNA for the CDR3: TGTGCCAGCAGCCCGAAAACCCCGGGACCCCACCCCGGGGAGCTGTTTTTT.

The rearrangement links TRBV19 to TRBJ1-1, with D possibly TRBD1 on 5 matching bases. The CDR3 runs to 13 residues. CDR1 is LNHDA and CDR2 is SQIVND in the germline V gene (reference sequence). V shed 3 bases and J shed 6 bases, with 11 bases lying between them. CDR3 sequence (DNA): TGTGCCAGTAGTATTAACCGGGGCGCTGAAGCTTTCTTT. Encoded protein: CASSINRGAEAFF. Full variable domain (remainder filled in from reference TRBV19 and TRBJ1-1): DGGITQSPKYLFRKEGQNVTLSCEQNLNHDAMYWYRQDPGQGLRLIYYSQIVNDFQKGDIAEGYSVSREKKESFPLTVTSAQKNPTAFYLCASSINRGAEAFFGQGTRLTVV.

With respect to this clone: Different DNA sequences within this sample yield the same CDR3. The V gene is TRBV9, the J gene TRBJ2-1; tentative D call: TRBD1 (5 bases). The CDR3 totals 13 residues. Trimming stripped 3 bases from V and 5 bases from J, with 9 bases between. Germline CDR1 SGDLS, CDR2 YYNGEE. The CDR3 spells CASSAGADNEQFF. CDR3 nucleotide sequence: TGTGCCAGCAGCGCTGGGGCGGACAATGAGCAGTTCTTC.

CDR3 nucleotide sequence: TGTGCCAGCAGTTTTTTACGGGAGAACACCGGGGAGCTGTTTTTT. As protein: CASSFLRENTGELFF. The chain links TRBV28 to TRBJ2-2; tentative D call: TRBD2 (5 bases). The germline CDR1 and CDR2 sequences are MDHEN and SYDVKM. The CDR3 length is 15 residues. The V end lost 3 bases, the J end lost 1 base, and 9 bases lay between the germline ends.

The chain couples TRBV11-2 to TRBJ2-7, with 8 bases lining up with TRBD2. The trim removed 2 bases at V and 3 bases at J, leaving 6 bases unmatched. Germline lookup yields CDR1 SGHAT and CDR2 FQNNGV. The CDR3 loop spans 15 amino acids. The CDR3 coding sequence is TGTGCCAGCAGCTTAACGGGGGGGACATACTACGAGCAGTACTTC. Translated: CASSLTGGTYYEQYF.

V usage is TRBV5-4 and J usage is TRBJ1-2; D remains ambiguous. This CDR3 has 14 amino acids. The germline CDR1 and CDR2 sequences are SGHNT and YYREEE (reference sequence). V was shortened by 1 base and J by 0 bases, with 7 bases between the two germline ends. The CDR3, as DNA: TGTGCCAGCAGCTTGATGGGGTCTAACTATGGCTACACCTTC. It translates to CASSLMGSNYGYTF.

The chain joins TRBV27 to TRBJ2-1, with unresolved D. CDR1 MNHEY and CDR2 SMNVEV come from the germline V gene (reference sequence). V dropped 5 bases and J dropped 8 bases, with 10 bases sitting between them. The CDR3 length is 12 residues. The CDR3: CASSQIPDEQFF. The DNA of the CDR3 is TGTGCCAGCAGTCAAATACCGGATGAGCAGTTCTTC.

This chain uses TRBV2 with TRBJ2-1; unclear D gene. V was cut by 7 bases and J by 4 bases, with 5 bases left in between. This CDR3 has 11 residues. Germline V gene data show CDR1 as SNHLY and CDR2 as FYNNEI. The CDR3 bases are TGTGCCAGCATGTGGTACAATGAGCAGTTCTTC. Its translation is CASMWYNEQFF.

J is TRBJ1-3 and V is TRBV5-1; 11 bases are a match to TRBD1. CDR3 length: 16 amino acids. Germline CDR1 reads SGHRS; CDR2 reads YFSETQ. J lost 4 bases, V lost 4 bases, and 7 bases had no gene match. CDR3 nucleotide sequence: TGCGCCAGCAGCAAGGACAGGGGGCTAAGAGGAAACACCATATATTTT. This codes for CASSKDRGLRGNTIYF.

The CDR3 loop is CASSLAREPTDTQYF. CDR3 DNA sequence: TGTGCCAGCAGCTTGGCTCGGGAGCCCACAGATACGCAGTATTTT. The rearrangement links TRBV5-4 to TRBJ2-3; D perhaps matches TRBD2 (6 bases). In germline, CDR1 is SGHNT, CDR2 YYREEE (reference sequence). The CDR3 loop spans 15 amino acids. With 0 bases removed from V and 2 bases from J, the gap between germline ends came to 10 bases.